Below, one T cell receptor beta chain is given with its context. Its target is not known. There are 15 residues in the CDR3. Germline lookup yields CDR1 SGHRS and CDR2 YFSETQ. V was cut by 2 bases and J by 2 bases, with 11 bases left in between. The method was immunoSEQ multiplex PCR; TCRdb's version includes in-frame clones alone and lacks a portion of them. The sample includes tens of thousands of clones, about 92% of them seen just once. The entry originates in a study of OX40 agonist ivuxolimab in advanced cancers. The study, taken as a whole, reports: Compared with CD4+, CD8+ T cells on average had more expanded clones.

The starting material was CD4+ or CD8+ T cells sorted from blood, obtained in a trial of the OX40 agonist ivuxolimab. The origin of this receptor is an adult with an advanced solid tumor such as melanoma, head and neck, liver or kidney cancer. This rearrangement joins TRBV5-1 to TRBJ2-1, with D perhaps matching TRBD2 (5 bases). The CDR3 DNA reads TGCGCCAGCAGCTTCTTTAGCGAGGCCTACAATGAGCAGTTCTTC. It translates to CASSFFSEAYNEQFF. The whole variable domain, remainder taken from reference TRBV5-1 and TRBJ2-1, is KAGVTQTPRYLIKTRGQQVTLSCSPISGHRSVSWYQQTPGQGLQFLFEYFSETQRNKGNFPGRFSGRQFSNSRSEMNVSTLELGDSALYLCASSFFSEAYNEQFFGPGTRLTVL.